One sample yielded the 7 T cell receptor beta chains listed below, sequenced in a study of chemoradiotherapy in HPV16-positive cancers. The data were produced by immunoSEQ multiplex PCR, yet TCRdb's version contains in-frame clones alone and is incomplete. This table has roughly 23,000 clones, approximately 92% appearing once. Here the sequenced sample was blood, taken from a patient who underwent chemoradiotherapy. Source of these receptors: a human donor with HPV-associated anogenital cancer.

This rearrangement joins TRBV15 to TRBJ2-5, with a possible D match to TRBD2 (6 bases). V lost 3 bases, J lost 1 base, and 15 bases lay in between. CDR1 and CDR2 from the germline V gene are LNHNV and YYDKDF (reference sequence). The CDR3 contains 16 residues. Here the CDR3 DNA reads TGTGCCACCAGCAGCCCCAGGGAGGCAGGCCAAGAGACCCAGTACTTC. Protein product: CATSSPREAGQETQYF.

The chain employs TRBV4-2 and TRBJ2-1; possibly TRBD1 or TRBD2 for D (6 bases each). Germline lookup yields CDR1 LGHNA and CDR2 YNFKEQ. The CDR3 runs 15 residues. Trimming removed 5 bases from V and 5 bases from J, with 16 bases in between. Here the CDR3 reads CASSNQEGDHNEQFF. In DNA, the CDR3 is TGTGCCAGCAGCAATCAGGAGGGGGACCACAATGAGCAGTTCTTC.

Only one count was recorded for this clone. This chain connects TRBV19 to TRBJ2-5; D is perhaps TRBD2 (6 bases). Germline V gene sequence: CDR1 LNHDA, CDR2 SQIVND (reference sequence). This CDR3 is built from 14 residues. Trimming cost V 6 bases and J 2 bases, with 13 bases left between them. DNA of the CDR3: TGTGCCAGTAGAGACCCGGGGGTGCAAGAGACCCAGTACTTC. Translation: CASRDPGVQETQYF.

The chain uses TRBV4-2 and TRBJ2-2, with D perhaps matching TRBD1 (6 bases). The CDR3 has 15 residues. The V end lost 1 base, the J end lost 6 bases, and 12 bases lay between the germline ends. CDR1 is LGHNA, CDR2 YNFKEQ, per germline. CDR3 amino acids: CASSQGGPVSGELFF. In nucleotides, the CDR3 is TGTGCCAGCAGCCAAGGGGGGCCGGTGTCCGGGGAGCTGTTTTTT.

DNA of the CDR3: TGTGCCAGCAGCTTTGGATCGGGCTCCTACAATGAGCAGTTCTTC. It encodes CASSFGSGSYNEQFF. The J gene is TRBJ2-1, the V gene TRBV7-6; D not certain. CDR3 length: 15 residues. V lost 3 bases and J lost 0, with 9 bases in between. Germline V CDR1 and CDR2: SGHVS, FNYEAQ.

In nucleotides, the CDR3 is TGTGCCAGTAGTAATAAACTAGTTATTTCGTCCGATGAGCAGTTCTTC. Its translation: CASSNKLVISSDEQFF. The rearrangement links TRBV19 to TRBJ2-1; D possibly corresponds to TRBD2 (5 bases). The germline CDR1 and CDR2 sequences are LNHDA and SQIVND (reference sequence). The length of the CDR3 is 16 residues. V was clipped by 4 bases and J by 8 bases, with 21 bases between them.

This clone appeared a few times. The chain's CDR3 is CASSLTSPGEQFF. The CDR3 region has the DNA TGTGCCAGCAGCTTGACTAGCCCGGGTGAGCAGTTCTTC. The chain employs TRBV11-2 and TRBJ2-1; 7 bases map to TRBD2. The CDR3 has 13 amino acids. The V segment lost 3 bases and the J segment 9 bases; nucleotides outside the gene matches: 5. Germline lookup yields CDR1 SGHAT and CDR2 FQNNGV.